These 18 T cell receptor beta chains were sequenced from one sample in a study of regulatory T cells in long-lasting Graves disease. The time point denotes: newly diagnosed GD, antithyroid drugs for less than 3 months. Isolated PBMC RNA provided the starting material for the TCR library. The TCR beta library used iRepertoire HTBI primers with Arm-PCR amplification of CDR3. TCRdb reanalysed the multiplex PCR reads using MiXCR and keeps one entry per CDR3 protein. The repertoire has roughly 610,000 distinct CDR3 sequences, about 16% of them found once; the top ten carry around 12%. The sample was also linked to a second study, of T cells in Graves' hyperthyroidism and ophthalmopathy.

The source was peripheral blood mononuclear cells (PBMCs), collected at new diagnosis, from a patient treated with antithyroid drugs. The receptors shown here come from a man in his late teens or twenties with Graves disease.

This clonotype was detected ten times or more. The chain links TRBV20-1 to TRBJ2-3; TRBD2 might be the D (5 bases). V was pared by 0 bases and J by 1 base, with 11 bases between. Germline CDR1 and CDR2: DFQATT and SNEGSKA (reference sequence). The CDR3 covers 15 residues. The CDR3 reads CSARDWLRGTDTQYF. The DNA of the CDR3 is TGCAGTGCTAGAGATTGGCTGCGGGGCACAGATACGCAGTATTTT.

The V gene is TRBV25-1, the J gene TRBJ2-7; D not resolved. Per germline, CDR1 MGHDK and CDR2 SYGVNS. This CDR3 region has 13 residues. This CDR3 is CLLLRYPNYEQYF. The CDR3 DNA follows: TGTCTTCTTTTGAGGTACCCGAACTACGAGCAGTACTTC.

This clonotype occurred once. This chain links TRBV18 with TRBJ1-2, with D tentatively TRBD1 (5 bases). Per the germline V gene, CDR1 is KGHSH and CDR2 is LQKENI. This CDR3 is 14 amino acids long. V lost 6 bases, J lost 6 bases, and 17 bases lay in between. The CDR3 region is CASSPTRIGDGYTF. For the CDR3, the DNA is TGTGCCAGCTCCCCCACGAGGATAGGGGATGGCTACACCTTC.

Many counts were recorded for this clonotype. This chain connects TRBV6-5 to TRBJ2-7; 7 nucleotides line up with TRBD1. The germline V gene has CDR1 MNHEY and CDR2 SVGAGI. The CDR3 sequence is 13 residues long. V was pared by 2 bases and J by 4 bases, with 2 bases of the junction left unmatched. As DNA, the CDR3 is TGTGCCAGCAGTTACGGGACAGTGTACGAGCAGTACTTC. This sequence encodes CASSYGTVYEQYF.

This clonotype was seen only a few times. This chain joins TRBV27 and TRBJ1-6; D remains unclear. CDR3 length: 13 residues. V shed 5 bases and J shed 9 bases, with 11 bases lying between them. Germline loops: CDR1 MNHEY, CDR2 SMNVEV (reference sequence). CDR3 in DNA: TGTGCCAGCAGTCCTACTTGGAGTTCACCCCTCCACTTT. This sequence encodes CASSPTWSSPLHF.

This clonotype has a count of ten or more. This chain links TRBV16 with TRBJ2-7, with TRBD1 identical over 7 bases. CDR3 length: 13 amino acids. Germline lookup yields CDR1 KGHSY and CDR2 FQNENV. J was trimmed by 3 bases and V by 4 bases; bases with no gene match: 3. CDR3 bases: TGTGCCAGCAGCCGTGGGACAGTCTACGAGCAGTACTTC. It encodes CASSRGTVYEQYF. The complete variable domain, with remaining parts taken from reference TRBV16 and TRBJ2-7, reads GEEVAQTPKHLVRGEGQKAKLYCAPIKGHSYVFWYQQVLKNEFKFLISFQNENVFDETGMPKERFSAKCLPNSPCSLEIQATKLEDSAVYFCASSRGTVYEQYFGPGTRLTVT.

This clonotype has ten or more counts. The J gene is TRBJ1-2, the V gene TRBV12-3 or TRBV12-4; a possible D gene is TRBD1 (5 bases). The V end was cut by 10 bases, the J end by 0 bases, with 18 bases between. The CDR3 consists of 15 residues. The chain's CDR3 is CATPFPDSPNYGYTF. CDR3 DNA: TGTGCCACCCCGTTTCCCGACAGCCCTAACTATGGCTACACCTTC.

This clonotype was observed many times. The CDR3 DNA is TGTGCCAGCAGACGCCCGGGACAGGGTAGGAAACTAAGCAATGAGCAGTTCTTC. Translation gives CASRRPGQGRKLSNEQFF. The V call is TRBV11-2, the J call TRBJ2-1, with 9 bases fitting TRBD1. J was trimmed by 6 bases and V by 6 bases; bases with no gene match: 18. Germline CDR1 reads SGHAT; CDR2 reads FQNNGV. The CDR3 has 18 amino acids.

This clonotype has only a few counts. The chain combines TRBV9 with TRBJ1-1; possible D gene TRBD1, 6 bases. Deletions cut 0 bases from V and 2 bases from J, with 17 bases between. The CDR3 loop spans 17 amino acids. Per the germline V gene, CDR1 is SGDLS and CDR2 is YYNGEE. CDR3 sequence: CASSVGSEGGPNTEAFF. As DNA, the CDR3 is TGTGCCAGCAGCGTAGGAAGCGAGGGGGGACCTAACACTGAAGCTTTCTTT.

The gene calls are TRBV15 and TRBJ1-2; no definite D call. The CDR3 loop spans 12 amino acids. Between the trimmed V and J ends, which lost 5 bases and 6 bases, there was a span of 10 bases. The germline V gene has CDR1 LNHNV and CDR2 YYDKDF (reference sequence). The CDR3 nucleotides read TGTGCCACCAGCCACATAAGAGATGGCTACACCTTC. It specifies CATSHIRDGYTF.

This clonotype showed up just a few times. The rearrangement uses TRBV27 and TRBJ2-2; the D gene could be TRBD1 or TRBD2 (5 bases each). Germline CDR1 reads MNHEY; CDR2 reads SMNVEV (reference sequence). V lost 6 bases and J lost 4, with 12 bases in between. The CDR3 contains 14 residues. This chain's CDR3 is CASSWVGGTGELFF. CDR3 nucleotide sequence: TGTGCCAGCAGCTGGGTTGGGGGCACCGGGGAGCTGTTTTTT.

There are many counts of this clonotype. This chain joins TRBV5-1 and TRBJ2-3; TRBD2 matches 8 bases. CDR3 length equals 16 residues. Germline-derived CDR1 and CDR2 are SGHRS and YFSETQ. The ends lost 2 bases at V and 5 bases at J; junction bases unmatched: 10. The chain's CDR3 is CASSFLTSATGDTQYF. CDR3 bases: TGCGCCAGCAGCTTTTTGACTAGCGCGACGGGAGATACGCAGTATTTT.

The chain recombines TRBV3-1 with TRBJ1-1; possibly TRBD1 for D (6 bases). V was shortened by 5 bases and J by 1 base, with 11 bases between the two germline ends. The CDR3 length is 14 residues. Germline assignment: CDR1 LGHDT and CDR2 YNNKEL (reference sequence). CDR3 amino acids: CASSYRTANTEAFF. CDR3 nucleotide sequence: TGTGCCAGCAGCTACCGGACAGCGAACACTGAAGCTTTCTTT.

This clonotype was found a few times. The J gene is TRBJ2-7, the V gene TRBV5-1; 7 bases match TRBD1. Trimming took 3 bases from V and 2 from J; bases not matched to a gene: 5. In germline, CDR1 is SGHRS, CDR2 YFSETQ. The CDR3 has 14 residues. The CDR3 sequence: CASSSSTGTYEQYF. CDR3 nucleotides: TGCGCCAGCAGCTCCTCGACAGGGACCTACGAGCAGTACTTC.

This clonotype was detected many times. This chain joins TRBV12-3 or TRBV12-4 and TRBJ2-1; D remains ambiguous. This CDR3 region has 14 residues. V was pared by 4 bases and J by 0 bases, with 7 bases between. DNA of the CDR3: TGTGCCAGCAGTTCCCACATCTCCTACAATGAGCAGTTCTTC. This encodes CASSSHISYNEQFF.

This clonotype has a count of ten or more. This chain connects TRBV12-3 or TRBV12-4 to TRBJ1-4; 7 bases map to TRBD1. The V and J ends lost 6 bases and 11 bases, in that order; junction bases with no gene match: 12. The CDR3 extends over 14 amino acids. The CDR3, as DNA: TGTGCCAGCAGGCCCCCGGGACAGACCCATAAACTGTTTTTT. This codes for CASRPPGQTHKLFF.

This clonotype was seen a handful of times. This rearrangement joins TRBV28 to TRBJ1-2; 8 bases agree with TRBD1. CDR1 and CDR2 from the germline V gene are MDHEN and SYDVKM. J was trimmed by 5 bases and V by 5 bases; bases with no gene match: 10. The CDR3 runs to 15 residues. In nucleotides, the CDR3 is TGTGCCAGCAGTCCCGACCGGACAGGGTTTTATGGCTACACCTTC. Protein: CASSPDRTGFYGYTF.

This clonotype was counted many times. The rearrangement links TRBV5-5 to TRBJ2-5; 8 bases agree with TRBD2. V was pared by 2 bases and J by 5 bases, with 2 bases of the junction left unmatched. CDR3 length: 13 amino acids. Germline V CDR1 and CDR2: SGHKS, YYEKEE (reference sequence). Written as DNA, the CDR3 is TGTGCCAGCAGCTTTACGGGAGGGGAGACCCAGTACTTC. It translates to CASSFTGGETQYF. The entire variable domain, with the rest obtained from reference TRBV5-5 and TRBJ2-5, is as follows: DAGVTQSPTHLIKTRGQQVTLRCSPISGHKSVSWYQQVLGQGPQFIFQYYEKEERGRGNFPDRFSARQFPNYSSELNVNALLLGDSALYLCASSFTGGETQYFGPGTRLLVL.